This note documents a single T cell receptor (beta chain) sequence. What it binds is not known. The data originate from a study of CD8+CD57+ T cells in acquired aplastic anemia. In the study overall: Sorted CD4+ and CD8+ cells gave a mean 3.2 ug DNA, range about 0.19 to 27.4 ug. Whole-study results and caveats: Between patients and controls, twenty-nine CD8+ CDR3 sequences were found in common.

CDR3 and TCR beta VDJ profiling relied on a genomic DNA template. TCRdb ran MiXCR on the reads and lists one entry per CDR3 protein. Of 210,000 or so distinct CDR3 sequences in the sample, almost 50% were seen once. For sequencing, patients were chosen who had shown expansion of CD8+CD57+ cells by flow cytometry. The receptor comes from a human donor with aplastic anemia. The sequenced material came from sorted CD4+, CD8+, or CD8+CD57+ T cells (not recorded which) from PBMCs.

The CDR3 is CASSERGKVTDTQYF. The CDR3 nucleotides are TGTGCCAGCAGTGAAAGGGGTAAAGTCACAGATACGCAGTATTTT. The chain employs TRBV2 and TRBJ2-3; D possibly corresponds to TRBD1 (5 bases). Trimming took 2 bases from V and 2 from J, leaving 11 bases between them. This CDR3 region has 15 residues. Per the germline V gene, CDR1 is SNHLY and CDR2 is FYNNEI.